Following are 3 T cell receptor beta chains from one sample sequenced in a study of T-cell reconstitution after alpha-beta-depleted transplantation in children (dated by TCRdb to the mid-2010s). The label giving this sample's treatment or condition can be read as: allogeneic hematopoietic cell transplantation with graft depleted of TCRalphabeta T cells and CD19 B cells. Libraries were built with PCR. The sequencing machine was an Illumina HiSeq 2500. TCR library preparation used molecular barcoding, with unique molecular identifiers applied to normalize quantification of the TCRbeta repertoire. Using fastp trimming at Q25 and MiXCR clonotype assembly, TCRdb reanalyzed the public sequencing data and kept in-frame beta chains. Records with the same CDR3 protein are collapsed into one entry carrying the most frequent genes and DNA. This sample comprises about 250,000 distinct CDR3 sequences, roughly a quarter of them detected only once. 4.8% of the sample is in the top ten clones.

The specimen was PBMCs, mostly from graft donor cells, collected 360 days after TCRalphabeta/CD19-depleted stem cell transplant. The receptors originated from a female patient between 2 and 15 years old who had a stem cell transplant for congenital amegakaryocytic thrombocytopenia, so the T cells may come from the graft donor.

The chain carries TRBV28 and TRBJ2-3; possibly TRBD2 for D (6 bases). The V gene's germline CDR1 is MDHEN and CDR2 SYDVKM. CDR3 length: 15 amino acids. Trimming removed 5 bases from V and 0 bases from J, with 12 bases in between. In DNA, the CDR3 is TGTGCCAGCAGTCCCAATCGGGGGAGCACAGATACGCAGTATTTT. It translates to CASSPNRGSTDTQYF.

This chain joins TRBV28 and TRBJ2-7, with a possible D match to TRBD1 (6 bases). Trimming left V 4 bases short and J 5 bases short, with 18 bases between. The CDR3 length is 15 residues. Germline CDR1 reads MDHEN; CDR2 reads SYDVKM. The CDR3 sequence: CASSSFTTGNHEQYF. The CDR3 DNA is TGTGCCAGCAGTTCCTTCACCACAGGGAACCACGAGCAGTACTTC.

This clonotype has more than one count but fewer than ten. A clone one base away is much larger, so this may be a read error. This chain links TRBV5-5 with TRBJ2-7, with TRBD1 matching 10 bases. The germline V gene encodes CDR1 SGHKS and CDR2 YYEKEE (reference sequence). Trimming took 4 bases from V and 3 from J; bases not matched to a gene: 1. This CDR3 comprises 13 residues. The CDR3 bases are TGTGCCAGCAGCGGGGACAGGGGCTACGAGCAGTACTTC. Encoded protein: CASSGDRGYEQYF.